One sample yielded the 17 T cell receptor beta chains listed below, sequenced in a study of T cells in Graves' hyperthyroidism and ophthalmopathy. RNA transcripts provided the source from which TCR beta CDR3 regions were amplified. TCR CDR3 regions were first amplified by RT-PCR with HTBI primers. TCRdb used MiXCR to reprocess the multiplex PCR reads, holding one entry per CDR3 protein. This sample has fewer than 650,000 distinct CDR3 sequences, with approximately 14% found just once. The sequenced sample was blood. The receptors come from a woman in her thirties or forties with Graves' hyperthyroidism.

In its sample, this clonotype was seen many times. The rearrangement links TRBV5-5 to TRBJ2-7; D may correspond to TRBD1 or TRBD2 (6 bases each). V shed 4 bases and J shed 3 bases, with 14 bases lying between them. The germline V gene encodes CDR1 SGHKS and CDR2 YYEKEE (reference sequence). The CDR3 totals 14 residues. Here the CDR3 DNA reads TGTGCCAGCAGCCCGGAGGGGGGCGGCTACGAGCAGTACTTC. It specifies CASSPEGGGYEQYF.

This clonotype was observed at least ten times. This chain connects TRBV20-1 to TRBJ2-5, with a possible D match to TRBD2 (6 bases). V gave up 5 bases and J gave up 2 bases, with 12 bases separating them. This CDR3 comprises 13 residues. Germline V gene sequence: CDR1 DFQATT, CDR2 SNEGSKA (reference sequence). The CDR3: CSAHGGLQETQYF. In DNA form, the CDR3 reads TGCAGTGCTCACGGGGGACTTCAAGAGACCCAGTACTTC.

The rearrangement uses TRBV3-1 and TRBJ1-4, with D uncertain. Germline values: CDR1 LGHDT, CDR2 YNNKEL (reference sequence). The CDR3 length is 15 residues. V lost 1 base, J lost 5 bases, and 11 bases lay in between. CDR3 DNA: TGTGCCAGCAGCCAAGTGAACACTTTAAATGAAAAACTGTTTTTT. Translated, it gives CASSQVNTLNEKLFF.

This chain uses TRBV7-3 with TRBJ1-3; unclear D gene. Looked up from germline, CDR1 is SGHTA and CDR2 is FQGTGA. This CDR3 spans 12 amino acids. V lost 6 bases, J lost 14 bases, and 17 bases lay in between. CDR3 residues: CASRNDNSDLYF. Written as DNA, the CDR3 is TGTGCCAGCAGAAATGATAACTCGGACTTATATTTT.

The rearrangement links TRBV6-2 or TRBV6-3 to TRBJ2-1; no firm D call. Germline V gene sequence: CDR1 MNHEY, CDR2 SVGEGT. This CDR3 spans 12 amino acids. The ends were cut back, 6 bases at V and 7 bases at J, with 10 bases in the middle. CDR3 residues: CASRIQENEQFF. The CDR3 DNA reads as TGTGCCAGCAGAATACAAGAGAATGAGCAGTTCTTC.

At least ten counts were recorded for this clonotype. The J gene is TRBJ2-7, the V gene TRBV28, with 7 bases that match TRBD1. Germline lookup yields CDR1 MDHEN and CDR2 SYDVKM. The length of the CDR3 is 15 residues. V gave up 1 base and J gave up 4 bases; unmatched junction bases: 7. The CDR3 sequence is CASSLLGQGVYEQYF. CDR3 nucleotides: TGTGCCAGCAGTTTATTAGGCCAGGGGGTATACGAGCAGTACTTC.

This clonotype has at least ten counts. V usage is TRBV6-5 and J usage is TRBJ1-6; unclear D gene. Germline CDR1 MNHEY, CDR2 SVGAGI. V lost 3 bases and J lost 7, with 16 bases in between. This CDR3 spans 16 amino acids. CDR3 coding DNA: TGTGCCAGCAGTTATGACCGTCTAGGGAGGAATTCACCCCTCCACTTT. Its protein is CASSYDRLGRNSPLHF.

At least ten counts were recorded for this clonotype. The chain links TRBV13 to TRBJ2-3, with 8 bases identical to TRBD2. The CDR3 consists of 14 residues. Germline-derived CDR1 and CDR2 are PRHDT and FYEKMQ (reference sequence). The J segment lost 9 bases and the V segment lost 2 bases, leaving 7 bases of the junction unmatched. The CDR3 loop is CASSLHSGDATQYF. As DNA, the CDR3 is TGTGCCAGCAGCTTACATAGCGGGGACGCCACGCAGTATTTT.

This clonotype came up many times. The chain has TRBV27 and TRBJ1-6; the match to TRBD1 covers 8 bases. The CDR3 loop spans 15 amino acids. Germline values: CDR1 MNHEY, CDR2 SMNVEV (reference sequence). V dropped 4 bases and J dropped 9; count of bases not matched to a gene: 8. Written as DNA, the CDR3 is TGTGCCAGCAGTTCCCAGACAGGGACAGGTTCACCCCTCCACTTT. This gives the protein CASSSQTGTGSPLHF.

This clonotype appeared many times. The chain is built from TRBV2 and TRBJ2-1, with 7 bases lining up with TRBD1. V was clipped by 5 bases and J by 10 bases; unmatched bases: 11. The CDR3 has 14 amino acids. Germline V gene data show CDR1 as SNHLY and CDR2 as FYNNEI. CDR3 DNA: TGTGCCAGCAGTTTACAGGGGACCGGGGTGGAGCAGTTCTTC. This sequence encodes CASSLQGTGVEQFF.

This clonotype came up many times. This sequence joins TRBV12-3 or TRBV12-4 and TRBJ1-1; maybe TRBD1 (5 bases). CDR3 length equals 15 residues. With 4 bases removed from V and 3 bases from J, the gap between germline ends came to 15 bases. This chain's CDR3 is CASSYAGGLYTEAFF. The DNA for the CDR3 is TGTGCCAGCAGTTATGCGGGGGGGTTGTACACTGAAGCTTTCTTT.

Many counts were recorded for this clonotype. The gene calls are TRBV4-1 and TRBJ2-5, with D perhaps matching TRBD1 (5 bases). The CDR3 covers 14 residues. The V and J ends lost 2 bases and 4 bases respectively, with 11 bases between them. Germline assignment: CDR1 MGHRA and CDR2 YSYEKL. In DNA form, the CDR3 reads TGCGCCAGCAGCCAACCGACAGAGCGAGAGACCCAGTACTTC. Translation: CASSQPTERETQYF.

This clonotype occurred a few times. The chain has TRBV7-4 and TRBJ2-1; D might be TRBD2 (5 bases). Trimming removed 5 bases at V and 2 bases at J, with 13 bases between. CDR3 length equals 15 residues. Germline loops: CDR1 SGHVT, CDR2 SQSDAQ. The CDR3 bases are TGTGCCAGCAGCGAAGAGGGTACGGCCTACAATGAGCAGTTCTTC. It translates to CASSEEGTAYNEQFF.

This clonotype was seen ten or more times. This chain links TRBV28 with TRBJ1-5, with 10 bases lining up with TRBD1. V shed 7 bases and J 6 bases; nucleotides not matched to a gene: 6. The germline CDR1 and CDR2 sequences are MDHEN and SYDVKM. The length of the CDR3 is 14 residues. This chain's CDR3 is CASKLGQGSQPQHF. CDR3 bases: TGTGCCAGCAAACTGGGACAGGGGAGTCAGCCCCAGCATTTT.

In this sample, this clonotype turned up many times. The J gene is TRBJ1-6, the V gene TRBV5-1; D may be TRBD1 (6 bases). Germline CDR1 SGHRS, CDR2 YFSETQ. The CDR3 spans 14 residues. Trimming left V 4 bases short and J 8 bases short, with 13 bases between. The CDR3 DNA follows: TGCGCCAGCAGCGGAACAGGGACGGATTCACCCCTCCACTTT. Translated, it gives CASSGTGTDSPLHF.

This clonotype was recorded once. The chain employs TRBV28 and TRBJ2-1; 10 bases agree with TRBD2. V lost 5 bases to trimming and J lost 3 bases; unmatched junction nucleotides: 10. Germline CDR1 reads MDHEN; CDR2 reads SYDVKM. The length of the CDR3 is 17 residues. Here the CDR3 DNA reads TGTGCCAGCAGTCTCTCAGGGACTAGCGTCCTCTACAATGAGCAGTTCTTC. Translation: CASSLSGTSVLYNEQFF.

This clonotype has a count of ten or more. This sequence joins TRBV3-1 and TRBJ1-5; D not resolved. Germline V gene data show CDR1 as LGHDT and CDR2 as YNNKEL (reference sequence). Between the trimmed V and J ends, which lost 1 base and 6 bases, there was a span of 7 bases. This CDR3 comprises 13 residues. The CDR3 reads CASSQVGGQPQHF. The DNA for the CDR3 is TGTGCCAGCAGCCAAGTTGGTGGTCAGCCCCAGCATTTT.